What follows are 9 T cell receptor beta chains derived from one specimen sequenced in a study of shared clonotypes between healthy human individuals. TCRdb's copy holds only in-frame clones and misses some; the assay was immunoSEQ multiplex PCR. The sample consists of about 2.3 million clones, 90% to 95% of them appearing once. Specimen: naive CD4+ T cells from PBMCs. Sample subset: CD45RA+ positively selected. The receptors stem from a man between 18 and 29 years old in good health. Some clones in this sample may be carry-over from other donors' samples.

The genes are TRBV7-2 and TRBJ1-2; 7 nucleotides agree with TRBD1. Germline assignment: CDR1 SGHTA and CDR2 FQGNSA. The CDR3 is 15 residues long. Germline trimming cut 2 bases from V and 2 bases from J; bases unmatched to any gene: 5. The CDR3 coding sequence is TGTGCCAGCAGCTTATCCGGGACAGAGAACTATGGCTACACCTTC. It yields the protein CASSLSGTENYGYTF.

The CDR3 bases are TGTGCCAGCAGCCTAGCCGGGACAGCTGACTACGAGCAGTACTTC. Protein product: CASSLAGTADYEQYF. The chain uses TRBV6-5 and TRBJ2-7; TRBD1 agrees at 7 bases. V was clipped by 6 bases and J by 3 bases; unmatched bases: 11. The CDR3 consists of 15 residues. Germline V gene lookup returns CDR1 MNHEY and CDR2 SVGAGI.

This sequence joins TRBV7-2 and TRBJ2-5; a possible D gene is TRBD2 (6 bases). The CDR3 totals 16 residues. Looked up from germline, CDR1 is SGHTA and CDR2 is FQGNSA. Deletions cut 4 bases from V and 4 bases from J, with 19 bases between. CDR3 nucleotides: TGTGCCAGCAGCTCGAACGGCGCGGGGCGCCGAGAGACCCAGTACTTC. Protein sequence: CASSSNGAGRRETQYF.

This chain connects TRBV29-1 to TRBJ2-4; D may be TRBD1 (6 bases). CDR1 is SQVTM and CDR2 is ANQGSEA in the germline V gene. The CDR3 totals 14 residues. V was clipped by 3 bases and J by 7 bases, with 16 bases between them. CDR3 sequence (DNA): TGCAGCGTTGATCCACAGGGAAGGGGGAACATTCAGTACTTC. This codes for CSVDPQGRGNIQYF.

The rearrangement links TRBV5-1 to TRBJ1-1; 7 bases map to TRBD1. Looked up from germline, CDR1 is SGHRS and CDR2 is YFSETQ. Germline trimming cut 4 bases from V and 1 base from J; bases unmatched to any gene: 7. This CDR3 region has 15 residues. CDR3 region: CASSHWTGRNTEAFF. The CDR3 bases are TGCGCCAGCAGCCACTGGACAGGCCGGAACACTGAAGCTTTCTTT.

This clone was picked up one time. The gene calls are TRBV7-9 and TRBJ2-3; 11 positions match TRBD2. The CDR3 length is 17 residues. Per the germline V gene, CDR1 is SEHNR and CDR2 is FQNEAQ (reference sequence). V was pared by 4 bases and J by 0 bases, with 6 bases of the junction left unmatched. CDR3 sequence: CASSWASGRSSTDTQYF. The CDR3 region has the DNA TGTGCCAGCAGCTGGGCTAGCGGGAGGTCTAGCACAGATACGCAGTATTTT.

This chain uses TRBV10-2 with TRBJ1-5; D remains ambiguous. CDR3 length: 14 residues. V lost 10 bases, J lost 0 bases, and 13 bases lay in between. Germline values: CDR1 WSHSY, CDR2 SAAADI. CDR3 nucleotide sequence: TGCGCCACCGTTTCCGGAAATAGCAATCAGCCCCAGCATTTT. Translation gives CATVSGNSNQPQHF.

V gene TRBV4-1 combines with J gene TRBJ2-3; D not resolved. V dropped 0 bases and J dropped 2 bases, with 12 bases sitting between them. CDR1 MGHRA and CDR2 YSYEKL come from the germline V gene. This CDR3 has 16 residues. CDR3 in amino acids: CASSQDPVGLTDTQYF. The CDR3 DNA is TGCGCCAGCAGCCAAGATCCGGTAGGGCTCACAGATACGCAGTATTTT.

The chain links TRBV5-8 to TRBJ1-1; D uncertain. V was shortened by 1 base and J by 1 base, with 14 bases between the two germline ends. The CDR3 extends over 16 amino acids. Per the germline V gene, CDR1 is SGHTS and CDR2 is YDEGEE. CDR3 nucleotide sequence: TGTGCCAGCAGCTTGCTGCTCGTCAAAGCGAACACTGAAGCTTTCTTT. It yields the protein CASSLLLVKANTEAFF.